The clone carrying this T cell receptor (beta chain) was observed many times. This sample was taken from a study of T-cell reconstitution after alpha-beta-depleted transplantation in children. For TCRbeta, the library was prepared with unique molecular identifiers. From the PCR reads, TCRdb called clonotypes with MiXCR, one entry per CDR3 protein. Of just over 7,500 distinct CDR3 sequences in the sample, over 9.5% were seen once. V was cut by 2 bases and J by 0 bases, with 8 bases left in between. Germline V gene sequence: CDR1 LNHDA, CDR2 SQIVND (reference sequence). There are 15 residues in the CDR3.

This chain joins TRBV19 and TRBJ2-1; D gene ambiguous. The receptor was isolated from a patient aged 2-10 years who had a stem cell transplant for inherited bone marrow failure, so the T cells may come from the graft donor. The source was PBMCs, mostly from graft donor cells, collected 60 days after TCRalphabeta/CD19-depleted stem cell transplant. The CDR3 loop reads CASSISAFSYNEQFF. As DNA, the CDR3 is TGTGCCAGTAGTATAAGCGCGTTCTCCTACAATGAGCAGTTCTTC.